The 15 T cell receptor beta chains presented below share a single source sample, sequenced in a study of T cell clones after liver transplantation. Measured with immunoSEQ multiplex PCR; TCRdb has only the in-frame clones, and not every one. This table has tens of thousands of clones, approximately 87% appearing once. The sequences come from CD4+ T cells from blood, collected at the 22-month timepoint. These receptors all stem from a human patient who received a liver transplant. Some T cells may be supplied by the graft donor.

This clone turned up a few times. The chain couples TRBV11-2 to TRBJ1-5; D may be TRBD1 (5 bases). The V end lost 0 bases, the J end lost 6 bases, and 12 bases lay between the germline ends. The CDR3 spans 15 residues. CDR1 and CDR2 from the germline V gene are SGHAT and FQNNGV. The CDR3 reads CASSLDSSGGQPQHF. Here the CDR3 DNA reads TGTGCCAGCAGCTTAGATAGCTCCGGGGGTCAGCCCCAGCATTTT.

This clone was seen more than once but under ten times. This chain connects TRBV7-8 to TRBJ2-3; no definite D call. Germline V CDR1 and CDR2: SGHVS, FQNEAQ. This CDR3 is built from 14 residues. Trimming removed 2 bases from V and 5 bases from J, with 11 bases in between. Here the CDR3 DNA reads TGTGCCAGCAGCTTAACGCCGGTGGGAGATACGCAGTATTTT. It encodes CASSLTPVGDTQYF.

The CDR3 sequence: CASSPGDQSVYTF. Written as DNA, the CDR3 is TGTGCCAGCAGCCCTGGGGACCAATCGGTCTACACCTTC. J is TRBJ1-2 and V is TRBV7-2; a possible D gene is TRBD1 (5 bases). The CDR3 has 13 amino acids. V shed 5 bases and J shed 10 bases, with 17 bases lying between them. Looked up from germline, CDR1 is SGHTA and CDR2 is FQGNSA.

In this sample, this clone turned up once. The V call is TRBV5-1, the J call TRBJ2-1; D gene ambiguous. The ends were cut back, 0 bases at V and 0 bases at J, with 7 bases in the middle. CDR1 is SGHRS, CDR2 YFSETQ, per germline. There are 15 residues in the CDR3. CDR3 sequence reads: CASSLVRSSYNEQFF. The CDR3 nucleotides read TGCGCCAGCAGCTTGGTCCGGAGCTCCTACAATGAGCAGTTCTTC. The variable domain in full, completed from reference TRBV5-1 and TRBJ2-1, reads KAGVTQTPRYLIKTRGQQVTLSCSPISGHRSVSWYQQTPGQGLQFLFEYFSETQRNKGNFPGRFSGRQFSNSRSEMNVSTLELGDSALYLCASSLVRSSYNEQFFGPGTRLTVL.

This chain connects TRBV19 to TRBJ1-1, with D possibly TRBD1 on 6 matching bases. Germline loops: CDR1 LNHDA, CDR2 SQIVND (reference sequence). This CDR3 is built from 15 residues. V dropped 7 bases and J dropped 1 base, with 16 bases sitting between them. The CDR3 reads CASTLRAGANTEAFF. For the CDR3, the DNA is TGTGCCAGTACCCTAAGGGCAGGGGCGAACACTGAAGCTTTCTTT. Supplemented by reference TRBV19 and TRBJ1-1, the full variable domain reads DGGITQSPKYLFRKEGQNVTLSCEQNLNHDAMYWYRQDPGQGLRLIYYSQIVNDFQKGDIAEGYSVSREKKESFPLTVTSAQKNPTAFYLCASTLRAGANTEAFFGQGTRLTVV.

The chain combines TRBV15 with TRBJ1-2, with a tentative D call TRBD1 (5 bases). The CDR3 is 15 residues long. Trimming took off 1 base at V and 8 bases at J, with 17 bases between the two ends. Germline V gene sequence: CDR1 LNHNV, CDR2 YYDKDF (reference sequence). This CDR3 reads CATSRGADQGRGYTF. DNA of the CDR3: TGTGCCACCAGCAGAGGAGCAGATCAGGGCCGAGGCTACACCTTC.

The chain couples TRBV5-1 to TRBJ1-2; D is unclear. V was cut by 1 base and J by 1 base, with 8 bases left in between. Per the germline V gene, CDR1 is SGHRS and CDR2 is YFSETQ. This CDR3 contains 14 residues. The CDR3 loop reads CASSLRGSNYGYTF. In nucleotides, the CDR3 is TGCGCCAGCAGCTTGCGGGGTAGTAACTATGGCTACACCTTC.

Worth noting for this clone: Other nucleotide sequences from this sample produce the same CDR3. This CDR3 is CASSIGQGGEKLFF. The CDR3 nucleotides are TGTGCCAGTAGTATCGGCCAGGGGGGCGAAAAACTGTTTTTT. The chain recombines TRBV19 with TRBJ1-4; TRBD1 agrees at 7 bases. Trimming at V came to 3 bases and at J to 8 bases, leaving 6 bases not matched to a gene. The CDR3 runs to 14 residues. Per the germline V gene, CDR1 is LNHDA and CDR2 is SQIVND (reference sequence).

The genes are TRBV7-7 and TRBJ2-2, with D hard to call. Deletions cut 2 bases from V and 2 bases from J, with 6 bases between. This CDR3 spans 14 amino acids. CDR1 is SSHAT and CDR2 is FNYEAQ in the germline V gene (reference sequence). The CDR3 is CASSLNQNTGELFF. The DNA for the CDR3 is TGTGCCAGCAGCTTAAACCAAAACACCGGGGAGCTGTTTTTT.

V usage is TRBV7-2 and J usage is TRBJ2-2, with unresolved D. Trimming stripped 0 bases from V and 3 bases from J, with 14 bases between. In germline, CDR1 is SGHTA, CDR2 FQGNSA. This CDR3 is 17 amino acids long. CDR3 sequence reads: CASSLAQGSIHTGELFF. CDR3 coding DNA: TGTGCCAGCAGCTTAGCGCAAGGATCGATACACACCGGGGAGCTGTTTTTT.

This chain connects TRBV5-4 to TRBJ2-4, with D possibly being TRBD2 (5 bases). Trimming removed 5 bases from V and 6 bases from J, with 12 bases in between. Germline V gives CDR1 SGHNT, CDR2 YYREEE (reference sequence). The CDR3 covers 13 residues. The CDR3 nucleotides read TGTGCCAGCAGATATAACGGAGGAAACATTCAGTACTTC. Translating gives CASRYNGGNIQYF.

The chain recombines TRBV4-3 with TRBJ1-6; D is unresolved. The CDR3 contains 15 residues. Germline V gene lookup returns CDR1 LGHNA and CDR2 YSLEER. V was clipped by 0 bases and J by 9 bases, with 12 bases between them. Written as DNA, the CDR3 is TGCGCCAGCAGCCAAGATTCTAAATACGCTTCACCCCTCCACTTT. It is translated as CASSQDSKYASPLHF.

This clone was seen only once. V gene TRBV28 combines with J gene TRBJ2-3; D perhaps matches TRBD2 (6 bases). In germline, CDR1 is MDHEN, CDR2 SYDVKM. Trimming pared 4 bases from V and 5 bases from J, leaving 19 bases between. The CDR3 is made up of 16 amino acids. The chain's CDR3 is CASSSGTQGLRDTQYF. CDR3 coding DNA: TGTGCCAGCAGTTCCGGGACTCAGGGACTGAGAGATACGCAGTATTTT.

The CDR3 region is CASSPRRAYTDTQYF. DNA for the CDR3: TGCGCCAGCAGCCCCAGGAGGGCCTACACAGATACGCAGTATTTT. The chain has TRBV5-1 and TRBJ2-3; perhaps TRBD2 as D (6 bases). With 4 bases removed from V and 2 bases from J, the gap between germline ends came to 14 bases. Per germline, CDR1 SGHRS and CDR2 YFSETQ. CDR3 size: 15 residues.

The chain recombines TRBV6-5 with TRBJ2-2; 8 bases line up with TRBD1. The germline V gene has CDR1 MNHEY and CDR2 SVGAGI. The CDR3 loop spans 15 amino acids. V lost 6 bases and J lost 3; bases outside the gene matches: 6. The CDR3 sequence: CASRPLDRDTGELFF. The CDR3, as DNA: TGTGCCAGCAGGCCGCTGGACAGGGACACCGGGGAGCTGTTTTTT.